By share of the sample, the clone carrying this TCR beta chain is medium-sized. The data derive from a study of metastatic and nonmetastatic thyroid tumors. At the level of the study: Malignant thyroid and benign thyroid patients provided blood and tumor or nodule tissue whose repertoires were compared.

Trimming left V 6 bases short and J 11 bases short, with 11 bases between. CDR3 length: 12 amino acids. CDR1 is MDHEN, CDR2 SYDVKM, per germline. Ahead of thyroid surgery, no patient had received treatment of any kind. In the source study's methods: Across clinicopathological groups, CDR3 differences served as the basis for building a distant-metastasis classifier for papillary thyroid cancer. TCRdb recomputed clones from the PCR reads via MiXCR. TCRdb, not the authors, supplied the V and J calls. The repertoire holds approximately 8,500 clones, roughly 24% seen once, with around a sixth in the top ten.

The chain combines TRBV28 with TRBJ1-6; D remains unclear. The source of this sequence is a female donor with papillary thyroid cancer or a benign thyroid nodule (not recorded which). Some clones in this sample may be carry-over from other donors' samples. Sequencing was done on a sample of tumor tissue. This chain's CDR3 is CASSLGPTPLHF. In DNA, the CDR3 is TGTGCCAGCAGCCTAGGCCCAACACCCCTCCACTTT. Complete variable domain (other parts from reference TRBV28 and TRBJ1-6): DVKVTQSSRYLVKRTGEKVFLECVQDMDHENMFWYRQDPGLGLRLIYFSYDVKMKEKGDIPEGYSVSREKKERFSLILESASTNQTSMYLCASSLGPTPLHFGNGTRLTVT.